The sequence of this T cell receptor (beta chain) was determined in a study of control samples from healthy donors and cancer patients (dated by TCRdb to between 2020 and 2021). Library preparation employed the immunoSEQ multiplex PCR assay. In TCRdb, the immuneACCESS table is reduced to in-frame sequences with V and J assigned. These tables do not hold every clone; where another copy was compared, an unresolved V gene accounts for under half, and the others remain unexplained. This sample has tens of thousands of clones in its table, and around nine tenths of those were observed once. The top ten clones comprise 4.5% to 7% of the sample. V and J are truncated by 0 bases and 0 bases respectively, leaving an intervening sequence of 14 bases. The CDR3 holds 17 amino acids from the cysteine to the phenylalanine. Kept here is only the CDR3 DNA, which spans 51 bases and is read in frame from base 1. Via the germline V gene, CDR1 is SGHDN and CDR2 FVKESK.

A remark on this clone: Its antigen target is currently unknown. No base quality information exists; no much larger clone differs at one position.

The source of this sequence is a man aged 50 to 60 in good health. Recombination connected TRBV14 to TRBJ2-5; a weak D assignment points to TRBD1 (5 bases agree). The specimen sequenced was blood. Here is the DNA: TGTGCCAGCAGCCAAGATCGGGCCAGGGCTTACCAAGAGACCCAGTACTTC. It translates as CASSQDRARAYQETQYF.